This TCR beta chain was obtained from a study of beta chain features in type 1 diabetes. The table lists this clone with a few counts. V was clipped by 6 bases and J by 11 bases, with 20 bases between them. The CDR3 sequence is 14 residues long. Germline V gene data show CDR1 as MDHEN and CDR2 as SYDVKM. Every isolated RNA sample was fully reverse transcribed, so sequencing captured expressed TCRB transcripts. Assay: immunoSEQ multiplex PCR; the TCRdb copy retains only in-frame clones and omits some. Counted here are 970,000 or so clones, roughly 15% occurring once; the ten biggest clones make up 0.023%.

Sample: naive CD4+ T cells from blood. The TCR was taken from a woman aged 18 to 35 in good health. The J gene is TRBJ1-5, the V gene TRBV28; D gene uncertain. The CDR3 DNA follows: TGTGCCAGCAGGGGCACGGGCACGGGTTGGGCCCAGCATTTT. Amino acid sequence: CASRGTGTGWAQHF.